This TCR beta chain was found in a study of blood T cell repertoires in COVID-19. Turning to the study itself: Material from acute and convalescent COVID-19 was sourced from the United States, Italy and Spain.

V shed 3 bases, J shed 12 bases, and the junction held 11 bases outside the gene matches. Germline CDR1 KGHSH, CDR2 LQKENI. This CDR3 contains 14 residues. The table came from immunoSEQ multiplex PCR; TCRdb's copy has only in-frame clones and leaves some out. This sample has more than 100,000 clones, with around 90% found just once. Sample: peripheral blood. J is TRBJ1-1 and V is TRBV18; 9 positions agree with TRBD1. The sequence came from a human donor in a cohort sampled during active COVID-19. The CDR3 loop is CASSPSGTGRESFF. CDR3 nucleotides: TGTGCCAGCTCACCCTCCGGGACAGGGAGAGAGTCTTTCTTT.